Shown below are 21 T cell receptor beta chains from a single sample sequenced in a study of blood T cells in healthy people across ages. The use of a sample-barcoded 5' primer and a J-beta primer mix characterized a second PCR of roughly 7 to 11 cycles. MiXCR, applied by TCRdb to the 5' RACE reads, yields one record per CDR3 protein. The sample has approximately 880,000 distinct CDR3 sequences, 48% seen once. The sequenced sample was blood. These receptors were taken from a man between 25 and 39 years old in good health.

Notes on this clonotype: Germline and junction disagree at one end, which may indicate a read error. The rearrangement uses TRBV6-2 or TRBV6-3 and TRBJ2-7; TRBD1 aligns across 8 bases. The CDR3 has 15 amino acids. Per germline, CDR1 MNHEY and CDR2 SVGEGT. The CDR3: CASSQGQVRSYEQYF. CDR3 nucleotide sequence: TGTGCCAGCAGCCAGGGACAGGTCCGCTCCTATGAGCAGTACTTC.

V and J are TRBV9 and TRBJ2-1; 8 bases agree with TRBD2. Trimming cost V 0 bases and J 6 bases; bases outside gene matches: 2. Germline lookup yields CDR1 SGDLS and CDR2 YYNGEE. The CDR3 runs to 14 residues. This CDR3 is CASSVAGGANEQFF. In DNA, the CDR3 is TGTGCCAGCAGCGTAGCCGGGGGGGCCAATGAGCAGTTCTTC.

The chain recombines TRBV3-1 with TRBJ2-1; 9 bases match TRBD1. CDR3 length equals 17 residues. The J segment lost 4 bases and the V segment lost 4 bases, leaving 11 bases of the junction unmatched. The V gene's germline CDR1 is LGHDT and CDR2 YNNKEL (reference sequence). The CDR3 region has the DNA TGTGCCAGCAGCCGGGACTTACAGGGGGCAGGATACAATGAGCAGTTCTTC. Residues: CASSRDLQGAGYNEQFF.

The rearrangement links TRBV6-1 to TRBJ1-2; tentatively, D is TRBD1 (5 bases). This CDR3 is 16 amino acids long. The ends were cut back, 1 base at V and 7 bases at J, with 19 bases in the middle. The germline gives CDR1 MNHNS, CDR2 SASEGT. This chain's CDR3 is CASSEEGLGLSGGYTF. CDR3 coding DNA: TGTGCCAGCAGTGAAGAAGGGTTGGGACTATCGGGTGGCTACACCTTC.

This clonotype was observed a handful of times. This chain's CDR3 is CASSLVGQGMGETQYF. CDR3 DNA: TGTGCCAGCAGCTTAGTGGGGCAGGGAATGGGAGAGACCCAGTACTTC. The V call is TRBV7-2, the J call TRBJ2-5; TRBD1 might be the D (5 bases). The CDR3 extends over 16 amino acids. Germline CDR1 and CDR2: SGHTA and FQGNSA. V was trimmed by 1 base and J by 4 bases, leaving 16 bases between them.

CDR3 nucleotide sequence: TGTGCCAGCAGCCGATCATGGGGGACCAACACAGATACGCAGTATTTT. Amino acids: CASSRSWGTNTDTQYF. The rearrangement uses TRBV7-2 and TRBJ2-3; the D gene could be TRBD1 or TRBD2 (5 bases each). Germline CDR1 reads SGHTA; CDR2 reads FQGNSA. The CDR3 has 16 amino acids. The V end lost 5 bases, the J end lost 2 bases, and 17 bases lay between the germline ends.

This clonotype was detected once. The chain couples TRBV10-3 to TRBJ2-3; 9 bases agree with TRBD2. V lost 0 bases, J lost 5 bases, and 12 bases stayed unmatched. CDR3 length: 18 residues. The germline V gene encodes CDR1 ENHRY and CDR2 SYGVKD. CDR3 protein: CAISESKPGGGAGDTQYF. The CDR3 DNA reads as TGTGCCATCAGTGAGTCGAAACCAGGCGGGGGGGCCGGAGATACGCAGTATTTT.

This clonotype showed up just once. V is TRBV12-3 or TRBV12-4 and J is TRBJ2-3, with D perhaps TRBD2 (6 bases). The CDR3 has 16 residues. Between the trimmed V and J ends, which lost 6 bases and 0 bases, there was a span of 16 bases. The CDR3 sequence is CASSRPRGYSTDTQYF. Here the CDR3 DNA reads TGTGCCAGCAGCCGACCCCGGGGGTACAGCACAGATACGCAGTATTTT.

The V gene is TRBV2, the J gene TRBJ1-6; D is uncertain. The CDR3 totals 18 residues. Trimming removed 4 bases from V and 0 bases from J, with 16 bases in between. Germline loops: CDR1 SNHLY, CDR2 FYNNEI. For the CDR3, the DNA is TGTGCCAGCAGTGGGACGGCCGGGCCCGGCTCCTATAATTCACCCCTCCACTTT. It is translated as CASSGTAGPGSYNSPLHF.

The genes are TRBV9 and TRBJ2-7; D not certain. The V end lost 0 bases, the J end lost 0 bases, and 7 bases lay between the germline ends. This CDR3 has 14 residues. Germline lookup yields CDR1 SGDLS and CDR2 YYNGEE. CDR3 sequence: CASSVGPDSYEQYF. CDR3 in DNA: TGTGCCAGCAGCGTAGGGCCCGACTCCTACGAGCAGTACTTC.

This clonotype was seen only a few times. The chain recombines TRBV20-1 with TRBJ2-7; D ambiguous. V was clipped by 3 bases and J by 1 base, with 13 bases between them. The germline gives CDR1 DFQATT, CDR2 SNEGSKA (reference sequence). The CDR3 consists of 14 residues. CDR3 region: CSARVDPNSYEQYF. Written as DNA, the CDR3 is TGCAGTGCTAGGGTGGACCCCAATTCCTACGAGCAGTACTTC.

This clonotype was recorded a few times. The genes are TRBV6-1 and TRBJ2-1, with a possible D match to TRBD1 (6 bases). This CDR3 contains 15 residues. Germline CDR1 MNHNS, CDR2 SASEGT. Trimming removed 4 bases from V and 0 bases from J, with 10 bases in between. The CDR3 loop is CASSAQGLSYNEQFF. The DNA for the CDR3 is TGTGCCAGCAGTGCCCAGGGGCTCTCCTACAATGAGCAGTTCTTC.

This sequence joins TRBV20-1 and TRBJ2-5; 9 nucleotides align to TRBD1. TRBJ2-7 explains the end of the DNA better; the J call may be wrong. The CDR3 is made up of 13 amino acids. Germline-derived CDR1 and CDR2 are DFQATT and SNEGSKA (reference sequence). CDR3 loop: CSAPGTGPYEQYF. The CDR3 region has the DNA TGCAGTGCCCCCGGGACAGGGCCCTACGAGCAGTACTTC.

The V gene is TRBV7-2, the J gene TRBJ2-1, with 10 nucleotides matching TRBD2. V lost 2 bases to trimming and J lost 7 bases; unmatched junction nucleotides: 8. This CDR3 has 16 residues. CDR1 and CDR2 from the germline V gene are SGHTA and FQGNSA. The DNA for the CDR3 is TGTGCCAGCAGCTTATCTCCAGCGGGGGGGGGTAATGAGCAGTTCTTC. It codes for CASSLSPAGGGNEQFF.

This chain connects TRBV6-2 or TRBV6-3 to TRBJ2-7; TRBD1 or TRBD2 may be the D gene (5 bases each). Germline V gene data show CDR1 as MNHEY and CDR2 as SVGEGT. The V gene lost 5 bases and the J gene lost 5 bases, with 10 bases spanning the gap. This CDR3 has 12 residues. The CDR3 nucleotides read TGTGCCAGCAGTACGAGGGGCGACGAGCAGTACTTC. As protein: CASSTRGDEQYF.

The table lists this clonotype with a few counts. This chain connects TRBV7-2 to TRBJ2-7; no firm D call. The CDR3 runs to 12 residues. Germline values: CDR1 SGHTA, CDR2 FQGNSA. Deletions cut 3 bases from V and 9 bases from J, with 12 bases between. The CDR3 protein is CASSFNQEPQYF. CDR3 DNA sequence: TGTGCCAGCAGCTTCAATCAGGAGCCGCAGTACTTC.

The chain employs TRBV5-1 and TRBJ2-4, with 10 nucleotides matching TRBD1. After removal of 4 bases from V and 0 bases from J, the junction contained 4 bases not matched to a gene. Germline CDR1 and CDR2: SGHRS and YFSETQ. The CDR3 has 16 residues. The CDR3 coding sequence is TGCGCCAGCAGCCGCGGGACAGGGGAAGCCAAAAACATTCAGTACTTC. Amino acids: CASSRGTGEAKNIQYF. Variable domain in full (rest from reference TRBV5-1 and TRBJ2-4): KAGVTQTPRYLIKTRGQQVTLSCSPISGHRSVSWYQQTPGQGLQFLFEYFSETQRNKGNFPGRFSGRQFSNSRSEMNVSTLELGDSALYLCASSRGTGEAKNIQYFGAGTRLSVL.

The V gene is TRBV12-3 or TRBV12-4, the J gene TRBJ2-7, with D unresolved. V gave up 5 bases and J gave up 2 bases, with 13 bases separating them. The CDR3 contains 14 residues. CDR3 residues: CASSLDTRAYEQYF. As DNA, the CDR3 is TGTGCCAGCAGTCTCGACACCAGAGCCTACGAGCAGTACTTC.

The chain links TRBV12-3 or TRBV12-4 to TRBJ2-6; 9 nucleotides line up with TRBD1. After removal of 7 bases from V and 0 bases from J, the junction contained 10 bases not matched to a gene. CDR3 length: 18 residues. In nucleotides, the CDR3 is TGTGCCAGCAATACAGGGGGCCAAGGACGCTCTGGGGCCAACGTCCTGACTTTC. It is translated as CASNTGGQGRSGANVLTF.

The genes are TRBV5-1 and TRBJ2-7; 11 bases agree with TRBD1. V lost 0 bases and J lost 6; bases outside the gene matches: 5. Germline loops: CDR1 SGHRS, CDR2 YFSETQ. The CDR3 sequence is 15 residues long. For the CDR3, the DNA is TGCGCCAGCAGCTTGGGGACAGGGGGCATGTCCGAGCAGTACTTC. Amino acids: CASSLGTGGMSEQYF.

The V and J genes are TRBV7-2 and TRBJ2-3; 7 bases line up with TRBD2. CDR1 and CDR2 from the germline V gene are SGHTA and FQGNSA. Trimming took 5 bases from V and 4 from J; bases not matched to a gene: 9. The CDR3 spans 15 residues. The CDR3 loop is CASSTGERGADTQYF. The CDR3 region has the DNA TGTGCCAGCAGCACCGGGGAGCGGGGAGCAGATACGCAGTATTTT.